One sample yielded the 19 T cell receptor beta chains listed below, sequenced in a study of early T cells in non-severe SARS-CoV-2 infection. TCRdb used MiXCR to reprocess the 5' RACE reads, holding one entry per CDR3 protein. The sample gives 55,000 or so distinct CDR3 sequences, roughly an eighth of which show up once; less than 1.5% is in the top ten. Sequenced material: whole blood. These receptors were obtained from an adult who was a healthcare worker with PCR-confirmed SARS-CoV-2 infection or an uninfected control (not recorded which).

This clonotype showed up just a few times. This chain uses TRBV19 with TRBJ2-2, with 11 bases aligning to TRBD2. The CDR3 has 15 residues. After removal of 5 bases from V and 5 bases from J, the junction contained 4 bases not matched to a gene. Germline CDR1 reads LNHDA; CDR2 reads SQIVND (reference sequence). The CDR3 protein is CASSARLAGTGELFF. For the CDR3, the DNA is TGTGCCAGTAGTGCCAGACTAGCGGGGACCGGGGAGCTGTTTTTT.

In this sample, this clonotype turned up many times. Here the CDR3 reads CASSSSRERYSTSYEQYF. DNA for the CDR3: TGTGCCAGCAGCTCCTCGCGGGAGCGGTATTCCACCTCCTACGAGCAGTACTTC. The rearrangement uses TRBV11-2 and TRBJ2-7; TRBD2 agrees at 7 bases. J gave up 0 bases and V 4 bases, and 15 bases lay outside the gene matches. This CDR3 has 18 residues. CDR1 SGHAT and CDR2 FQNNGV come from the germline V gene.

The chain couples TRBV3-1 to TRBJ2-3, with TRBD1 matching 7 bases. Trimming at V came to 4 bases and at J to 2 bases, leaving 9 bases not matched to a gene. Germline V CDR1 and CDR2: LGHDT, YNNKEL (reference sequence). The CDR3 runs 16 residues. The chain's CDR3 is CASSLARGSLTDTQYF. CDR3 bases: TGTGCCAGCAGCCTCGCCAGGGGGAGCCTCACAGATACGCAGTATTTT.

This chain joins TRBV6-2 or TRBV6-3 and TRBJ2-3; D unclear. CDR3 length: 14 amino acids. Between the trimmed V and J ends, which lost 0 bases and 5 bases, there was a span of 9 bases. CDR1 is MNHEY, CDR2 SVGEGT, per germline. The CDR3, as DNA: TGTGCCAGCAGTTACTCGGGTCCGGTAGATACGCAGTATTTT. It is translated as CASSYSGPVDTQYF.

This clonotype was seen many times. The chain recombines TRBV6-6 with TRBJ1-6; D gene ambiguous. The germline CDR1 and CDR2 sequences are MNHNY and SVGAGI (reference sequence). The V gene lost 6 bases and the J gene lost 6 bases, with 12 bases spanning the gap. The CDR3 extends over 14 amino acids. Written as DNA, the CDR3 is TGTGCCAGCAGCCTTGACGGAGCTAATTCACCCCTCCACTTT. It is translated as CASSLDGANSPLHF.

The chain combines TRBV30 with TRBJ2-1; 10 bases line up with TRBD2. CDR3 length: 16 amino acids. CDR1 GTSNPN and CDR2 SVGIG come from the germline V gene (reference sequence). The trim removed 0 bases at V and 7 bases at J, leaving 9 bases unmatched. This CDR3 is CAWSVMFGLAVNEQFF. CDR3 sequence (DNA): TGTGCCTGGAGTGTAATGTTCGGACTAGCGGTAAATGAGCAGTTCTTC.

The V and J genes are TRBV9 and TRBJ1-5; the D is unclear. V was cut by 3 bases and J by 0 bases, with 7 bases left in between. The V gene's germline CDR1 is SGDLS and CDR2 YYNGEE. The CDR3 runs 14 residues. The chain's CDR3 is CASSDRYSNQPQHF. The CDR3 nucleotides are TGTGCCAGCAGCGATAGGTATAGCAATCAGCCCCAGCATTTT. The whole variable domain, remainder taken from reference TRBV9 and TRBJ1-5, is DSGVTQTPKHLITATGQRVTLRCSPRSGDLSVYWYQQSLDQGLQFLIQYYNGEERAKGNILERFSAQQFPDLHSELNLSSLELGDSALYFCASSDRYSNQPQHFGDGTRLSIL.

This chain links TRBV30 with TRBJ1-1; a possible D gene is TRBD1 (6 bases). This CDR3 contains 11 residues. V gave up 8 bases and J gave up 4 bases, with 11 bases separating them. Per germline, CDR1 GTSNPN and CDR2 SVGIG (reference sequence). CDR3 bases: TGTGCCGGTTACAGGGTCACTGAAGCTTTCTTT. Amino acids: CAGYRVTEAFF.

The rearrangement uses TRBV5-5 and TRBJ1-4; 7 positions agree with TRBD1. V shed 0 bases and J 4 bases; nucleotides not matched to a gene: 9. This CDR3 is 17 amino acids long. The germline V gene has CDR1 SGHKS and CDR2 YYEKEE (reference sequence). The chain's CDR3 is CASSLAAFGTVNEKLFF. For the CDR3, the DNA is TGTGCCAGCAGCTTGGCGGCGTTCGGGACAGTTAATGAAAAACTGTTTTTT. Complete variable domain (other parts from reference TRBV5-5 and TRBJ1-4): DAGVTQSPTHLIKTRGQQVTLRCSPISGHKSVSWYQQVLGQGPQFIFQYYEKEERGRGNFPDRFSARQFPNYSSELNVNALLLGDSALYLCASSLAAFGTVNEKLFFGSGTQLSVL.

J is TRBJ2-3 and V is TRBV6-5; no definite D call. CDR3 size: 15 residues. The V gene's germline CDR1 is MNHEY and CDR2 SVGAGI. The germline V and J ends were trimmed by 2 bases and 5 bases, with 14 bases remaining between them. The CDR3 region is CASSYSLVRKDTQYF. DNA of the CDR3: TGTGCCAGCAGTTACAGCCTAGTGCGAAAAGATACGCAGTATTTT.

This clonotype was observed at least ten times. This chain links TRBV9 with TRBJ2-7; D possibly uses TRBD1 or TRBD2 (5 bases each). The V end lost 4 bases, the J end lost 0 bases, and 11 bases lay between the germline ends. CDR3 size: 14 residues. The germline CDR1 and CDR2 sequences are SGDLS and YYNGEE. The CDR3 protein is CASSPAGTSYEQYF. In DNA, the CDR3 is TGTGCCAGCAGCCCGGCCGGGACCTCCTACGAGCAGTACTTC.

In its sample, this clonotype was seen a few times. DNA of the CDR3: TGTGCCAGCAGTTACGGGCAGACCTTAAACGCTTTCTTT. Translated: CASSYGQTLNAFF. This chain joins TRBV6-5 and TRBJ1-1; D is undetermined. The V end was cut by 2 bases, the J end by 11 bases, with 15 bases between. The germline gives CDR1 MNHEY, CDR2 SVGAGI. CDR3 length: 13 amino acids.

This sequence joins TRBV6-2 or TRBV6-3 and TRBJ1-5; 11 nucleotides agree with TRBD1. There are 14 residues in the CDR3. V lost 4 bases, J lost 9 bases, and 5 bases stayed unmatched. CDR1 is MNHEY, CDR2 SVGEGT, per germline. DNA for the CDR3: TGTGCCAGCAGTTCGGGACAGGGGGAACGGCCCCAGCATTTT. It specifies CASSSGQGERPQHF.

This clonotype was counted many times. V and J are TRBV15 and TRBJ1-1, with 8 bases matching TRBD1. J was trimmed by 4 bases and V by 0 bases; bases with no gene match: 1. Germline CDR1 LNHNV, CDR2 YYDKDF (reference sequence). CDR3 length equals 14 residues. CDR3 in amino acids: CATSRETGGTEAFF. The CDR3 DNA follows: TGTGCCACCAGCAGAGAAACAGGGGGCACTGAAGCTTTCTTT.

This clonotype has at least ten counts. The DNA of the CDR3 is TGTGCCAGCAGTCGACGACAGGGGAATGAGCAGTTCTTC. Translating gives CASSRRQGNEQFF. The rearrangement links TRBV12-3 or TRBV12-4 to TRBJ2-1; 8 bases agree with TRBD1. The junction had 4 bases not matched to a gene; V was cut back by 5 bases and J by 7 bases. This CDR3 is built from 13 residues.

This clonotype was counted at least ten times. The chain recombines TRBV7-9 with TRBJ2-3; D gene unclear. Trimming took off 1 base at V and 4 bases at J, with 3 bases between the two ends. The germline V gene has CDR1 SEHNR and CDR2 FQNEAQ (reference sequence). This CDR3 has 12 amino acids. The CDR3 DNA is TGTGCCAGCAGCTTAGAATCAGATACGCAGTATTTT. It translates to CASSLESDTQYF.

The rearrangement uses TRBV9 and TRBJ2-7; D not resolved. The CDR3 is 15 residues long. V was pared by 4 bases and J by 0 bases, with 14 bases between. Germline V lookup: CDR1 SGDLS, CDR2 YYNGEE. CDR3 protein: CASSPQGYSSYEQYF. The CDR3 region has the DNA TGTGCCAGCAGCCCCCAAGGATATAGCTCCTACGAGCAGTACTTC. The full variable domain, rest sourced from reference TRBV9 and TRBJ2-7, is DSGVTQTPKHLITATGQRVTLRCSPRSGDLSVYWYQQSLDQGLQFLIQYYNGEERAKGNILERFSAQQFPDLHSELNLSSLELGDSALYFCASSPQGYSSYEQYFGPGTRLTVT.

This clonotype was seen more than once but under ten times. The J gene is TRBJ2-1, the V gene TRBV5-1, with TRBD2 matching over 8 bases. The CDR3 length is 15 residues. The V gene's germline CDR1 is SGHRS and CDR2 YFSETQ. V was pared by 0 bases and J by 4 bases, with 3 bases of the junction left unmatched. The CDR3 region has the DNA TGCGCCAGCAGCTTGGCGTCTAGCGGGTACAATGAGCAGTTCTTC. Translation: CASSLASSGYNEQFF.

This clonotype was counted ten times or more. The V call is TRBV2, the J call TRBJ1-1; the D is unclear. CDR3 length: 13 residues. Germline V gene sequence: CDR1 SNHLY, CDR2 FYNNEI. With 6 bases removed from V and 1 base from J, the gap between germline ends came to 9 bases. The CDR3 region has the DNA TGTGCCAGCAGCTGGGTACCGAACACTGAAGCTTTCTTT. Translation gives CASSWVPNTEAFF. Complete variable domain (other parts from reference TRBV2 and TRBJ1-1): EPEVTQTPSHQVTQMGQEVILRCVPISNHLYFYWYRQILGQKVEFLVSFYNNEISEKSEIFDDQFSVERPDGSNFTLKIRSTKLEDSAMYFCASSWVPNTEAFFGQGTRLTVV.